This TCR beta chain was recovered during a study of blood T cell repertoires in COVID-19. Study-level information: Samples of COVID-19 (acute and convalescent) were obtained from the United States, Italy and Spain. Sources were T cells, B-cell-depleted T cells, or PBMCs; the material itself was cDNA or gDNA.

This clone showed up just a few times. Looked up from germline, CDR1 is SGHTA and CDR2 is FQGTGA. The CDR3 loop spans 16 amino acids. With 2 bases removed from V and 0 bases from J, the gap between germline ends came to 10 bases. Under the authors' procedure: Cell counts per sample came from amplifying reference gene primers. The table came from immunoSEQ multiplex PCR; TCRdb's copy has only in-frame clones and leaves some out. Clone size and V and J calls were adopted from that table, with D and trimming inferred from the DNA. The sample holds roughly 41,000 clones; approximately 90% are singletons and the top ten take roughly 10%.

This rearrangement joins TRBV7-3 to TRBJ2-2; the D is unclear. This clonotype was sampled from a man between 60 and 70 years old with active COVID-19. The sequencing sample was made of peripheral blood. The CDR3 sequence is CASSLFGGSNTGELFF. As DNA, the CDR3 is TGTGCCAGCAGCTTATTCGGCGGCTCGAACACCGGGGAGCTGTTTTTT.